This TCR beta chain was recovered during a study of blood T cell repertoires in COVID-19. About the study: T cells, B-cell-depleted T cells, or PBMCs provided the cDNA or gDNA that served as material.

In germline, CDR1 is SGHAT, CDR2 FQNNGV. The CDR3 length is 16 residues. The V and J ends lost 4 bases and 9 bases, in that order; junction bases with no gene match: 10. Only in-frame clones appear in the TCRdb table, and some are missing; sequencing was by immunoSEQ multiplex PCR. The sample consists of about 26,000 clones, 65% to 85% of them appearing once. V usage is TRBV11-2 and J usage is TRBJ1-6; TRBD1 matches 9 bases. The clonotype comes from a man aged 45-60 years with active or convalescent COVID-19. The sequenced sample was peripheral blood. This chain's CDR3 is CASSSLGQGISSPLHF. The CDR3 DNA reads as TGTGCCAGCAGCTCCCTCGGACAGGGGATAAGTTCACCCCTCCACTTT.